The 3 T cell receptor beta chains given below trace back to one sample, sequenced in a study of control samples from healthy donors and cancer patients. Only in-frame clones appear in the TCRdb table, and some are missing; sequencing was by immunoSEQ multiplex PCR. The table lists approximately 70,000 clones, roughly 84% of them singletons. Material for sequencing was blood. The receptor source for this set is a woman between 45 and 60 years old in good health.

V usage is TRBV21-1 and J usage is TRBJ2-1; the table's D gene call, TRBD2, was not cross checked with the DNA. TRBV21-1 is described as a pseudogene. The CDR3 runs to 19 residues. The CDR3 loop reads CASSKDKSSGRRLYNEQFF. The CDR3 DNA reads TGTGCCAGCAGCAAAGATAAATCGAGCGGGAGGCGACTCTACAATGAGCAGTTCTTC.

The chain couples TRBV7-6 to TRBJ1-1; tentative D call: TRBD1 (5 bases). This CDR3 is 14 amino acids long. Trimming pared 2 bases from V and 6 bases from J, leaving 13 bases between. Germline V gene sequence: CDR1 SGHVS, CDR2 FNYEAQ. CDR3 DNA sequence: TGTGCCAGCAGCTTAAGTTCCCAGGGCGCTGAAGCTTTCTTT. Its protein is CASSLSSQGAEAFF.

The CDR3 loop reads CASSQEPQGRGETQYF. CDR3 in DNA: TGCGCCAGCAGCCAAGAACCACAGGGGCGGGGCGAGACCCAGTACTTC. This rearrangement joins TRBV4-1 to TRBJ2-5; possible D gene TRBD1, 7 bases. Between the trimmed V and J ends, which lost 0 bases and 5 bases, there was a span of 16 bases. Per germline, CDR1 MGHRA and CDR2 YSYEKL. CDR3 length: 16 residues.